This record concerns one TCR beta chain sequence. Its target is unknown. The sample belongs to a study of shared clonotypes between healthy human individuals. Study-wide findings and caveats: Generally, naive subsets came out with larger estimated richness than memory subsets. In contrast to clonotypes shared by all four donors, non-shared clonotypes had lower generation probabilities.

Donors comprised only Caucasian adults living in Nashville, Tennessee. Between the trimmed V and J ends, which lost 6 bases and 6 bases, there was a span of 18 bases. Looked up from germline, CDR1 is LNHDA and CDR2 is SQIVND (reference sequence). This CDR3 spans 15 amino acids. Method: immunoSEQ multiplex PCR; TCRdb's copy keeps in-frame clones and lacks some. The sample has approximately 500,000 clones, about 96% seen once. The sequenced sample was naive CD4+ T cells sorted from blood. The subset is: CD45RA+ positively selected. The chain has TRBV19 and TRBJ2-1; D assignment may be TRBD1 or TRBD2 (7 bases each). The receptor's source is a woman aged 30 to 39 in good health. CDR3 amino acids: CASSRGAGGFNEQFF. The CDR3 DNA is TGTGCCAGTAGCCGGGGGGCAGGGGGTTTCAATGAGCAGTTCTTC. Complete variable domain (other parts from reference TRBV19 and TRBJ2-1): DGGITQSPKYLFRKEGQNVTLSCEQNLNHDAMYWYRQDPGQGLRLIYYSQIVNDFQKGDIAEGYSVSREKKESFPLTVTSAQKNPTAFYLCASSRGAGGFNEQFFGPGTRLTVL.